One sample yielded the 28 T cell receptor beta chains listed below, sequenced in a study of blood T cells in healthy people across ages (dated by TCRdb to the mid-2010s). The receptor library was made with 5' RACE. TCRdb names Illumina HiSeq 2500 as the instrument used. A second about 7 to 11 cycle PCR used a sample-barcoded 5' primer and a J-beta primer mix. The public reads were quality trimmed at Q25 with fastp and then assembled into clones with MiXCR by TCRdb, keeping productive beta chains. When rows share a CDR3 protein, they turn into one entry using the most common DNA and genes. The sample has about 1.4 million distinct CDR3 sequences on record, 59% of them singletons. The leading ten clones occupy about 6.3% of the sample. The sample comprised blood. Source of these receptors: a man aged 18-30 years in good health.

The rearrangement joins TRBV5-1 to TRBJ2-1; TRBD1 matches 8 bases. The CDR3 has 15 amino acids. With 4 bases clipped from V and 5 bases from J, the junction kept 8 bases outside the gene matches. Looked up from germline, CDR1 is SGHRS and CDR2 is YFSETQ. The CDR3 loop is CASSNGQGTHNEQFF. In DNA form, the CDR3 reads TGCGCCAGCAGCAACGGACAGGGAACCCACAATGAGCAGTTCTTC. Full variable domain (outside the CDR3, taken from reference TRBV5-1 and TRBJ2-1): KAGVTQTPRYLIKTRGQQVTLSCSPISGHRSVSWYQQTPGQGLQFLFEYFSETQRNKGNFPGRFSGRQFSNSRSEMNVSTLELGDSALYLCASSNGQGTHNEQFFGPGTRLTVL.

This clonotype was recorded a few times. The CDR3 loop is CASSYFVPDRGLGYGYTF. The CDR3 DNA sequence: TGTGCCAGCAGTTACTTCGTTCCAGACAGGGGGTTAGGCTATGGCTACACCTTC. The V and J genes are TRBV6-5 and TRBJ1-2, with 9 bases aligning to TRBD1. V lost 1 base, J lost 4 bases, and 13 bases stayed unmatched. The CDR3 spans 18 residues. Germline values: CDR1 MNHEY, CDR2 SVGAGI.

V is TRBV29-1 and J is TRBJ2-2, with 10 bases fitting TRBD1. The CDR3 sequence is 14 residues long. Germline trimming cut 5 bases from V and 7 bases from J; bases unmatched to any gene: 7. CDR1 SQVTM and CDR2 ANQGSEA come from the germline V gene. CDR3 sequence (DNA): TGCAGCGTTACCGGGACAGGGGACGGCGGGGAGCTGTTTTTT. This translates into CSVTGTGDGGELFF.

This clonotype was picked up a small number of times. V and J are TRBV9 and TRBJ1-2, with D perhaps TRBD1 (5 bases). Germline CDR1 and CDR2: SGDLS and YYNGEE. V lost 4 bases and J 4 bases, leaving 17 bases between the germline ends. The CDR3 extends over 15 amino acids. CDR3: CASSPGGSRSYGYTF. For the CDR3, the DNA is TGTGCCAGCAGCCCCGGGGGGAGTCGCAGCTATGGCTACACCTTC.

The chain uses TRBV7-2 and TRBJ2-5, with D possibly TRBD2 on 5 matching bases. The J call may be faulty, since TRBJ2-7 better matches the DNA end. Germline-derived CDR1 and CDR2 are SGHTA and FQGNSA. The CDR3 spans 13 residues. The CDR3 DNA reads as TGTGCCAGCAGCTCACCCGACTATTCCGAGCAGTACTTC. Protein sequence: CASSSPDYSEQYF.

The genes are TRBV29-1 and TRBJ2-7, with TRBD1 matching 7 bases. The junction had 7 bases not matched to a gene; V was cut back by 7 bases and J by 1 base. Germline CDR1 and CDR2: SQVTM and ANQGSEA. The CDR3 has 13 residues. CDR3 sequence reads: CSGTGAGSYEQYF. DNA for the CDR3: TGCAGCGGCACAGGGGCCGGTTCCTACGAGCAGTACTTC.

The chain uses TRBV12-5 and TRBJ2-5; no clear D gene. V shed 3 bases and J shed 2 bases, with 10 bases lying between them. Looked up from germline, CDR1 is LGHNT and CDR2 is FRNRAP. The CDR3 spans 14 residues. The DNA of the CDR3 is TGTGCTAGTGGTTTCACCAACCCTCAAGAGACCCAGTACTTC. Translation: CASGFTNPQETQYF.

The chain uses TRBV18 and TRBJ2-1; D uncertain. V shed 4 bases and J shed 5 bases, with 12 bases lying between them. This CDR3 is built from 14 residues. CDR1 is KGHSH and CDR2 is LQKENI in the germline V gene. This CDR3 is CASSLRADHNEQFF. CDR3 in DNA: TGTGCCAGCTCACTGAGAGCCGACCACAATGAGCAGTTCTTC.

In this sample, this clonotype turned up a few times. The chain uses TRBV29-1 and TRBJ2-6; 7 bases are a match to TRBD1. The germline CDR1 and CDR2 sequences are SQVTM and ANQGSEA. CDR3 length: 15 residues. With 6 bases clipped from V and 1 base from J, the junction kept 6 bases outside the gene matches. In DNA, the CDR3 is TGCAGCGTACAGGGGCTACTTTCTGGGGCCAACGTCCTGACTTTC. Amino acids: CSVQGLLSGANVLTF. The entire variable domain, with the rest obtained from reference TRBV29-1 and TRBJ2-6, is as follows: SAVISQKPSRDICQRGTSLTIQCQVDSQVTMMFWYRQQPGQSLTLIATANQGSEATYESGFVIDKFPISRPNLTFSTLTVSNMSPEDSSIYLCSVQGLLSGANVLTFGAGSRLTVL.

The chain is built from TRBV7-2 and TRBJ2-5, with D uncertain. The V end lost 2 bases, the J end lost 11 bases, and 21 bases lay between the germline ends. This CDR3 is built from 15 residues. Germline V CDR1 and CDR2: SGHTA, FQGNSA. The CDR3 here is CASSLNAGRTNEQYF. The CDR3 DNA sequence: TGTGCCAGCAGCTTAAACGCAGGCAGGACCAATGAGCAGTACTTC.

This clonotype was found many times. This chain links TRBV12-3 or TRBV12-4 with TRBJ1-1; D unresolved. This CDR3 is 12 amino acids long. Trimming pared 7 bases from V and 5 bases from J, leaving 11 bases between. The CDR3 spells CASTRVLTEAFF. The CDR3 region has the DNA TGTGCCAGCACGAGGGTTTTGACTGAAGCTTTCTTT.

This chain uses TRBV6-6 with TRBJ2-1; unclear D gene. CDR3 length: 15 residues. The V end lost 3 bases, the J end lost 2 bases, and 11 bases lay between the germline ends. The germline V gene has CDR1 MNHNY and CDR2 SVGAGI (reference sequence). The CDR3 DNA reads TGTGCCAGCAGTTATAGTGCGAGCCCCTACAATGAGCAGTTCTTC. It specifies CASSYSASPYNEQFF.

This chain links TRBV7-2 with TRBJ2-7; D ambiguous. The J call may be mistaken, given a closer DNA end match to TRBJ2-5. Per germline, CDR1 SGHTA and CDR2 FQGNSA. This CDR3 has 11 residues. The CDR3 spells CASSRYETQYF. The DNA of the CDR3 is TGTGCCAGCAGCCGCTATGAGACCCAGTACTTC.

The CDR3 reads CASHPGGLYGYTF. In nucleotides, the CDR3 is TGTGCCAGCCACCCAGGGGGCCTCTATGGCTACACCTTC. This rearrangement joins TRBV27 to TRBJ1-2, with 8 bases fitting TRBD1. The CDR3 has 13 residues. The junction had 6 bases not matched to a gene; V was cut back by 8 bases and J by 4 bases. Germline assignment: CDR1 MNHEY and CDR2 SMNVEV (reference sequence).

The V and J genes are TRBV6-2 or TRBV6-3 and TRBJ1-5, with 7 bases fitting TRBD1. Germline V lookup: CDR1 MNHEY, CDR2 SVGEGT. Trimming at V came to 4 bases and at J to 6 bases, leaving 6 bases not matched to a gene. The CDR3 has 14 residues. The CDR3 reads CASSSQGRIQPQHF. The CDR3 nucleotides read TGTGCCAGCAGTTCACAGGGGCGGATTCAGCCCCAGCATTTT.

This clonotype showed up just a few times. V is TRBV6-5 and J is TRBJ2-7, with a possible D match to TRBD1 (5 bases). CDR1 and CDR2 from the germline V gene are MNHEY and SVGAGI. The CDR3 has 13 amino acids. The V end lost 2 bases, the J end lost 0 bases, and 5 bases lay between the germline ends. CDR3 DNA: TGTGCCAGCAGTTACGGACACTCCTACGAGCAGTACTTC. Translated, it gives CASSYGHSYEQYF.

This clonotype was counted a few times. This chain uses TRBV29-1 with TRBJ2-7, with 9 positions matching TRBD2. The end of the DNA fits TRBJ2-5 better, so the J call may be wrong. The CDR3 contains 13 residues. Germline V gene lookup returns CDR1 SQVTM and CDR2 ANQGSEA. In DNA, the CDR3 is TGCAGCGTCGCACCTCTAGCGGGGAAGACCCAGTACTTC. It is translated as CSVAPLAGKTQYF.

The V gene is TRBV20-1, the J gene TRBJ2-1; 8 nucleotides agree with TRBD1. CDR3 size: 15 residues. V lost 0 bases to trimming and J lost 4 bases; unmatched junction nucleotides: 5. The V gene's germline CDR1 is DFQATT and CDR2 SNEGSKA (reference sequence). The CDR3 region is CSARDEDRVYNEQFF. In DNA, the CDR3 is TGCAGTGCTAGAGATGAGGACAGGGTGTACAATGAGCAGTTCTTC.

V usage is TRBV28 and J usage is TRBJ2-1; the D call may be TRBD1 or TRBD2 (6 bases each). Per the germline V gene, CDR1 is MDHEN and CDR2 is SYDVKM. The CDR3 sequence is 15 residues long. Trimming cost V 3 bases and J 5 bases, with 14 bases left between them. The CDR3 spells CASSLGGGPHNEQFF. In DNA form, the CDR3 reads TGTGCCAGCAGTTTGGGTGGGGGGCCTCACAATGAGCAGTTCTTC.

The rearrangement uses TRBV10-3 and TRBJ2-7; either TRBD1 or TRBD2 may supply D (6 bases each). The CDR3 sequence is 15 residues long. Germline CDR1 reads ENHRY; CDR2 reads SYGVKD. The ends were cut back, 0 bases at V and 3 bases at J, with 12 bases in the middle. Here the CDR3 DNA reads TGTGCCATCAGTGAGTCTCTGGCGGGACACTACGAGCAGTACTTC. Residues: CAISESLAGHYEQYF.

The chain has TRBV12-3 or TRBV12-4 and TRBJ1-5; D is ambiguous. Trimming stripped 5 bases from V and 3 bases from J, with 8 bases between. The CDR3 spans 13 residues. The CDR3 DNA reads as TGTGCCAGCAGTCCCATGGCCAATCAGCCCCAGCATTTT. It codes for CASSPMANQPQHF.

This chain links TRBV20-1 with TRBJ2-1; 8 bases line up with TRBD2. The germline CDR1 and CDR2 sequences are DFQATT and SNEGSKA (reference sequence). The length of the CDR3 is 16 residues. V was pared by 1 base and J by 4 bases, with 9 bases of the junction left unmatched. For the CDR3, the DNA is TGCAGTGCTAGAGTGGCACGGGGGGGATTTTACAATGAGCAGTTCTTC. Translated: CSARVARGGFYNEQFF.

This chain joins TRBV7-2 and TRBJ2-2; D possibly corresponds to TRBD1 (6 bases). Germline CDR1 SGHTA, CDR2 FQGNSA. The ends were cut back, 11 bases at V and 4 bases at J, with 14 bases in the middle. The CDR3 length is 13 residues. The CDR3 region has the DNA TGTGCCTTTAACAGGGTTTTCACCGGGGAGCTGTTTTTT. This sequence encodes CAFNRVFTGELFF.

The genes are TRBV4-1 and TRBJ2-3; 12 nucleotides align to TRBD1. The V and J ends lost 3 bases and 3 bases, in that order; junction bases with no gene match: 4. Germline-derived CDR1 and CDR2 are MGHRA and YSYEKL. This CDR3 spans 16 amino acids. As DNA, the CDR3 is TGCGCCAGCAGCCAGGGGACAGGGGGCGAAACAGATACGCAGTATTTT. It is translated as CASSQGTGGETDTQYF.

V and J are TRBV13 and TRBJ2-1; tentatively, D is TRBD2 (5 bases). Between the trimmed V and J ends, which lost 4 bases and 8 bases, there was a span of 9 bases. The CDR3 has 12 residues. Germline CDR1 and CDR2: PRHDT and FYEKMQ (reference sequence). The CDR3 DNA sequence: TGTGCCAGCAGCTCCGGGATCCATGAGCAGTTCTTC. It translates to CASSSGIHEQFF.

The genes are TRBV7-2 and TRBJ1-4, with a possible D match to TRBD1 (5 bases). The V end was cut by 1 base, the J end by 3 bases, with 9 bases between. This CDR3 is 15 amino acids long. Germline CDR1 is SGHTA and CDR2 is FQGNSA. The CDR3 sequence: CASSLVGVPNEKLFF. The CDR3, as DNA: TGTGCCAGCAGCTTAGTGGGGGTTCCTAATGAAAAACTGTTTTTT.

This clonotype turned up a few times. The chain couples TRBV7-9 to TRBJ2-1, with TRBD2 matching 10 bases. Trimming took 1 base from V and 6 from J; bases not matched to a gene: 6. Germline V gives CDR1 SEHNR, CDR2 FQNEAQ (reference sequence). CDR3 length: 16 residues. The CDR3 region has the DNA TGTGCCAGCAGCTTAGTGAGCGGGGGGGCCCTCAATGAGCAGTTCTTC. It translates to CASSLVSGGALNEQFF.

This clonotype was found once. The CDR3 region is CASSREPHMGPLHF. CDR3 bases: TGCGCCAGCAGCAGGGAGCCCCACATGGGGCCCCTCCACTTT. The V and J genes are TRBV4-1 and TRBJ1-6, with no clear D. V was trimmed by 5 bases and J by 13 bases, leaving 18 bases between them. The CDR3 is 14 amino acids. Germline V gene data show CDR1 as MGHRA and CDR2 as YSYEKL.